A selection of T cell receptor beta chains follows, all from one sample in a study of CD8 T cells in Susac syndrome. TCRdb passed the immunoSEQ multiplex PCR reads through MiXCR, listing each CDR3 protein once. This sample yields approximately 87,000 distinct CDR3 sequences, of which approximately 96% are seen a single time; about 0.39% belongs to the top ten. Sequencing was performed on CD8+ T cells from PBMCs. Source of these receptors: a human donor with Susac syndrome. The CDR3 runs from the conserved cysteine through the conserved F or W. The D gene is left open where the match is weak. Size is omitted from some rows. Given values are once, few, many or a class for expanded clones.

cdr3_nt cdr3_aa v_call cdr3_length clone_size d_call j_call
TGCAGTGCTAGAGGCCCTAGCGGGGGCCACGAGCAGTACTTC CSARGPSGGHEQYF TRBV20-1 14 - TRBD2 TRBJ2-7
TGTGCCAGCAGCTATAACACGGGGGAGGGCAATGAGCAGTTCTTC CASSYNTGEGNEQFF TRBV7-3 15 once TRBD2 TRBJ2-1
TGTGCCAGCAGTTTTCCGGGAGAGGTCGGTGAGCAGTTCTTC CASSFPGEVGEQFF TRBV28 14 - - TRBJ2-1
TGTGCCAGCAGCTTTGCTAGCGGAACCTACGAGCAGTACTTC CASSFASGTYEQYF TRBV5-6 14 once TRBD2 TRBJ2-7
TGTGCCAGCAGCTTAGTAGACCACCGGGGAAACACCATATATTTT CASSLVDHRGNTIYF TRBV11-2 15 - - TRBJ1-3
TGTGCCAGCAGCGGACAGGGGCCCGATCCCGGGACTAGCCACAATGAGCAGTTCTTC CASSGQGPDPGTSHNEQFF TRBV12-3/TRBV12-4 19 - - TRBJ2-1
TGTGCCAGCAGCCCTACTGCGGGAAGTTATGGCTACACCTTC CASSPTAGSYGYTF TRBV7-9 14 - - TRBJ1-2
TGCAGTGCTAGGTCCTCCGGGGATAGCAATCAGCCCCAGCATTTT CSARSSGDSNQPQHF TRBV20-1 15 - - TRBJ1-5
TGCAGCGTGACCTCGGGACAGGGTTCCGGGAACACTGAAGCTTTCTTT CSVTSGQGSGNTEAFF TRBV29-1 16 - TRBD1 TRBJ1-1
TGCAGTGCGGCCGGGAGCACTGAAGCTTTCTTT CSAAGSTEAFF TRBV20-1 11 once - TRBJ1-1
TGTGCCAGCAGCTCTACCGAATCCCCCGGGGGTCCCTATGGCTACACCTTC CASSSTESPGGPYGYTF TRBV13 17 - - TRBJ1-2
TGTGCCAGCAGCCCGACAGGGGGGCGAAATCAGCCCCAGCATTTT CASSPTGGRNQPQHF TRBV6-2/TRBV6-3 15 - TRBD1 TRBJ1-5
TGTGCCAGCAGCAAACGAGCTTTCTTT CASSKRAFF TRBV21-1 9 - - TRBJ1-1
TGTGCCAGCAGCGTAGTCGCTGGGTTCGGCGGGGAGCTGTTTTTT CASSVVAGFGGELFF TRBV9 15 once - TRBJ2-2
TGTGCCAGCAGCTTAGGGCTTGGGGCCAACGTCCTGACTTTC CASSLGLGANVLTF TRBV13 14 - - TRBJ2-6
TGCAGCGTTGAAGAGGGCGGAGTGGGCAGGGGCAAGGAGCTGTTTTTT CSVEEGGVGRGKELFF TRBV29-1 16 once - TRBJ2-2
TGTGCCACCAGTGATTTCCGGGAGGGCCCCACAGATACGCAGTATTTT CATSDFREGPTDTQYF TRBV24-1 16 - TRBD2 TRBJ2-3